This TCR beta chain was documented in a study of shared clonotypes between healthy human individuals. Across the whole study: For every donor, three CD4 naive, three CD4 memory, two CD8 naive and one CD8 memory plates were used.

Note on this clone: As yet, its antigen is unknown.

Repertoires were generated with immunoSEQ multiplex PCR, while TCRdb's copy carries only in-frame clones and drops some. The table has around 550,000 clones, 90% to 96% seen once. The length of the CDR3 is 14 residues. Germline CDR1 and CDR2: SGHVS and FNYEAQ. Trimming took 3 bases from V and 1 from J, leaving 9 bases between them. Study-level points and caveats: Generation probability values for non-shared clonotypes were lower than those for clonotypes shared by all four donors.

Sequencing input: naive CD4+ T cells sorted from blood. As to subset: CD45RA+ positively selected. The sequence was collected from a woman aged 25 to 39 in good health. This chain links TRBV7-6 with TRBJ1-1; D is unresolved. The CDR3 protein is CASSLQYENTEAFF. CDR3 in DNA: TGTGCCAGCAGCTTGCAGTATGAGAACACTGAAGCTTTCTTT.